One and the same sample provided the 5 T cell receptor beta chains below, sequenced in a study of identical twins. TCRdb recomputed calls from the 5' RACE reads with MiXCR, one row per CDR3 protein. The data contain around 100,000 distinct CDR3 sequences, 5.9% of them seen just once; the ten biggest clones take up roughly 12%. What was sequenced was memory T cells sorted from blood. The receptors derive from a woman in her fifties or sixties in good health.

This chain joins TRBV10-1 and TRBJ2-2; D not resolved. CDR3 length: 15 amino acids. Trimming shortened V by 1 base and J by 4 bases, and 10 bases separated the two germline ends. CDR1 and CDR2 from the germline V gene are WNHNN and SYGVQD (reference sequence). The CDR3 region has the DNA TGCGCCAGCAGTGAGTGGCCTAAACTCACCGGGGAGCTGTTTTTT. Amino acids: CASSEWPKLTGELFF.

This clonotype appeared a few times. The V gene is TRBV20-1, the J gene TRBJ2-1; D not certain. Germline values: CDR1 DFQATT, CDR2 SNEGSKA (reference sequence). This CDR3 has 12 amino acids. V lost 6 bases, J lost 4 bases, and 10 bases lay in between. CDR3 residues: CSAPRRYNEQFF. The DNA for the CDR3 is TGCAGTGCCCCGAGGCGGTACAATGAGCAGTTCTTC.

This clonotype was seen many times. An end of the junction does not agree with germline; a read error may underlie this. The rearrangement joins TRBV20-1 to TRBJ2-1; D ambiguous. The CDR3 length is 15 residues. CDR1 and CDR2 from the germline V gene are DFQATT and SNEGSKA (reference sequence). DNA for the CDR3: TGCAGCGCTATCCGTCTCGGACGGACCTACAATGAGCAGTTCTTC. Translated, it gives CSAIRLGRTYNEQFF.

This clonotype was detected ten times or more. The junction does not match germline at one end; this may be a read error. The chain employs TRBV7-7 and TRBJ2-5; 8 nucleotides align to TRBD2. There are 15 residues in the CDR3. Germline CDR1 reads SSHAT; CDR2 reads FNYEAQ (reference sequence). CDR3 DNA sequence: TGTGCTAGCAGCTCGGACAGCGGGAGTTGGGAGACCCAGTACTTC. Amino acids: CASSSDSGSWETQYF.

This clonotype appeared many times. V gene TRBV5-6 combines with J gene TRBJ2-1, with 14 bases fitting TRBD2. This CDR3 has 15 amino acids. Germline V gene sequence: CDR1 SGHDT, CDR2 YYEEEE. The V segment lost 5 bases and the J segment 5 bases; nucleotides outside the gene matches: 3. CDR3 amino acids: CASSTGLAGDNEQFF. In DNA, the CDR3 is TGTGCCAGCAGTACGGGACTAGCGGGAGACAATGAGCAGTTCTTC. Using reference TRBV5-6 and TRBJ2-1 for the parts outside the CDR3, the full variable domain is DAGVTQSPTHLIKTRGQQVTLRCSPKSGHDTVSWYQQALGQGPQFIFQYYEEEERQRGNFPDRFSGHQFPNYSSELNVNALLLGDSALYLCASSTGLAGDNEQFFGPGTRLTVL.